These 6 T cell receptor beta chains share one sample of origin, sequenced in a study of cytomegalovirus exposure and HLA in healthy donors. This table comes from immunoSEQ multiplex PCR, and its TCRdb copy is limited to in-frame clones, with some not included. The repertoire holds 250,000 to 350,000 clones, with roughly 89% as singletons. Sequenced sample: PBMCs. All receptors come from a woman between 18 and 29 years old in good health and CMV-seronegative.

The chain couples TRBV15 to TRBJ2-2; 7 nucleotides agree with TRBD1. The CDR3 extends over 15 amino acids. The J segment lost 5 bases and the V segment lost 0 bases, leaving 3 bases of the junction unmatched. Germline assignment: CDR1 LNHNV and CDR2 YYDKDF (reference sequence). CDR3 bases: TGTGCCACCAGCAGAGATCGGACAGGTACCGGGGAGCTGTTTTTT. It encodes CATSRDRTGTGELFF.

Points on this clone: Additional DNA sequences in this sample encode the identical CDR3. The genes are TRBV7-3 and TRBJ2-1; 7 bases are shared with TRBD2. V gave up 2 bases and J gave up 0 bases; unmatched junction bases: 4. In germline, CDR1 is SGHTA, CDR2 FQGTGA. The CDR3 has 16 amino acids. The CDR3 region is CASSLYGGSSYNEQFF. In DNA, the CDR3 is TGTGCCAGCAGCTTATATGGCGGGAGCTCCTACAATGAGCAGTTCTTC. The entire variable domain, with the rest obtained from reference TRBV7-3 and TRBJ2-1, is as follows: GAGVSQTPSNKVTEKGKYVELRCDPISGHTALYWYRQSLGQGPEFLIYFQGTGAADDSGLPNDRFFAVRPEGSVSTLKIQRTERGDSAVYLCASSLYGGSSYNEQFFGPGTRLTVL.

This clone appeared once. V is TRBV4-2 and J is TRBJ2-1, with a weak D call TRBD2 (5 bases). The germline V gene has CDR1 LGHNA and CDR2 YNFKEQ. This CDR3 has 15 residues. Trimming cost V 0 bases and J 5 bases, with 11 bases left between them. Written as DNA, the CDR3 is TGTGCCAGCAGCCAAGACCGTCTAGCCGACAATGAGCAGTTCTTC. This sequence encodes CASSQDRLADNEQFF.

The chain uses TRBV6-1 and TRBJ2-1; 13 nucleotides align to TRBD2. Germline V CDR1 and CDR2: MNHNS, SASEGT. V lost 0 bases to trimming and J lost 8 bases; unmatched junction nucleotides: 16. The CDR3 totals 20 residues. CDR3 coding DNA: TGTGCCAGCAGTGAAGCTGAGTTCTGGACTAGCGGGAGTCCGGGGGATGAGCAGTTCTTC. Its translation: CASSEAEFWTSGSPGDEQFF.

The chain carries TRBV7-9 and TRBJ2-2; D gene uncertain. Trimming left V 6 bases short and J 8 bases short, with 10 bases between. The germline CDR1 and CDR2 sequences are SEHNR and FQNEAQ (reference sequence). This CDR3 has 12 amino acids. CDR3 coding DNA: TGTGCCAGCAGTTTGAGCGCGGGGGAGCTGTTTTTT. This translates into CASSLSAGELFF.

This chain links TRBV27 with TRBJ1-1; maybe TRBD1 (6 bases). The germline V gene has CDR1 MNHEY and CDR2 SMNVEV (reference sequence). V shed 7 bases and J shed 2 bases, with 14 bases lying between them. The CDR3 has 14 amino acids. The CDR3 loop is CASKRQETNTEAFF. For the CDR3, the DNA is TGTGCCAGCAAAAGACAGGAGACTAACACTGAAGCTTTCTTT.